Sequencing of this T cell receptor beta chain was carried out in a study of control samples from healthy donors and cancer patients. This CDR3 has 13 residues. In germline, CDR1 is SNHLY, CDR2 FYNNEI. Trimming removed 6 bases from V and 8 bases from J, with 13 bases in between. This table comes from immunoSEQ multiplex PCR, and its TCRdb copy is limited to in-frame clones, with some not included. This sample has 65,000 to 85,000 clones, with more than 70% found just once. The rearrangement uses TRBV2 and TRBJ1-4; possibly TRBD1 for D (5 bases). Sequenced: PBMCs. This clonotype was obtained from a woman aged 50 to 60 with head and neck cancer. The CDR3 protein is CASSARDGEKLFF. The CDR3 DNA sequence: TGTGCCAGCAGCGCCAGGGATGGCGAAAAACTGTTTTTT.